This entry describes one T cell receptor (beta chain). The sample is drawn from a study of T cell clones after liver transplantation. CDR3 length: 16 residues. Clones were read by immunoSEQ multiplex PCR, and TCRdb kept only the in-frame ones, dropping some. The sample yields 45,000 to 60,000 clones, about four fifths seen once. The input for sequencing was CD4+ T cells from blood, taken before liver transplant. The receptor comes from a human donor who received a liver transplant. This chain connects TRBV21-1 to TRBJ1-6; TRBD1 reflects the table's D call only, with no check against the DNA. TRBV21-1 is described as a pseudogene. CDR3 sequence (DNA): TGTGCCAGCAGCGCCTATTACAGGGGGCACCTTGGGCCCCTCCACTTT. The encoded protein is CASSAYYRGHLGPLHF.